These 3 T cell receptor beta chains were all obtained from the same sample, sequenced in a study of cytomegalovirus exposure and HLA in healthy donors. Amplification used 60 Vbeta primers and 13 Jbeta primers. Sequenced by immunoSEQ multiplex PCR; TCRdb stores in-frame clones only, minus some. The sample has about 130,000 clones; 84% are singletons. The specimen was PBMCs. The receptor source for this set is a woman between 18 and 29 years old in good health and CMV-seropositive.

The chain has TRBV7-8 and TRBJ2-4; TRBD2 matches 14 bases. Per the germline V gene, CDR1 is SGHVS and CDR2 is FQNEAQ. The J segment lost 5 bases and the V segment lost 1 base, leaving 1 base of the junction unmatched. This CDR3 has 16 amino acids. In DNA, the CDR3 is TGTGCCAGCAGCTTAGGACTAGCGGGGGGGCAAAACATTCAGTACTTC. Translated: CASSLGLAGGQNIQYF.

This clone came up once. The chain combines TRBV27 with TRBJ2-1; TRBD1 agrees at 7 bases. Looked up from germline, CDR1 is MNHEY and CDR2 is SMNVEV (reference sequence). The V segment lost 6 bases and the J segment 5 bases; nucleotides outside the gene matches: 7. This CDR3 has 14 residues. This CDR3 reads CASRPLGQNNEQFF. CDR3 nucleotides: TGTGCCAGCAGACCCCTGGGACAGAACAATGAGCAGTTCTTC.

The gene calls are TRBV25-1 and TRBJ2-1, with 9 positions matching TRBD1. CDR3 length: 14 amino acids. With 7 bases clipped from V and 5 bases from J, the junction kept 6 bases outside the gene matches. CDR1 is MGHDK, CDR2 SYGVNS, per germline. CDR3 sequence: CASMRTGDHNEQFF. CDR3 bases: TGTGCCAGCATGCGGACAGGGGATCACAATGAGCAGTTCTTC.